The T cell receptor (beta chain) under discussion was sequenced for a study of vaccination and CD4 T cells after COVID-19. The overall study: The cells in question were stimulated using overlapping spike peptides derived from SARS-CoV-2, HCoV-NL63, HCoV-OC43 and HCoV-229E.

Including both end residues, the CDR3 is 23 amino acids long. CDR1 is SGHKS and CDR2 is YYEKEE in the germline V gene (reference sequence). Treatment given: approximately 9-day PBMC culture with coronavirus spike peptide pools or control peptides (ViraFEST assay). In the ViraFEST assay, peptide-pool expansion preceded TCR sequencing of expanded clonotypes. Oncomine TCR Beta short-read sequencing was applied to DNA from cultured CD4+ T cells. MiXCR, run by TCRdb on the PCR reads, gives a single entry per CDR3 protein. The sample holds roughly 12,000 distinct CDR3 sequences, 50% to 75% seen once. A word on this clonotype: The antigen remains undetermined. It is unclear where the CDR3 begins or ends on the DNA, so no DNA is shown, and the CDR3 is as TCRdb lists it.

The origin of this receptor is a human donor who had recovered from COVID-19. The chain is built from TRBV5-5 and TRBJ1-1; TRBD1 was called by the table and not checked on the DNA. The material sequenced was CD4+ T cells from blood, cultured in vitro, taken before SARS-CoV-2 vaccination. CDR3 in amino acids: CASSLSTGWHYEQYFGPGSEAFF.